The 13 T cell receptor beta chains listed next were all sequenced from one sample in a study of blood T cell repertoires in COVID-19. Repertoires were generated with immunoSEQ multiplex PCR, while TCRdb's copy carries only in-frame clones and drops some. The sample consists of about 250,000 clones, nearly 90% of them appearing once. Sequencing used peripheral blood. The receptors derive from a man aged 18 to 30 with active or convalescent COVID-19.

This chain links TRBV6-1 with TRBJ2-5, with a weak D call TRBD2 (5 bases). Per the germline V gene, CDR1 is MNHNS and CDR2 is SASEGT. The CDR3 covers 16 residues. V was clipped by 1 base and J by 5 bases, with 17 bases between them. This CDR3 is CASSEGGVYRRETQYF. The CDR3, as DNA: TGTGCCAGCAGTGAAGGGGGAGTCTACCGGCGGGAGACCCAGTACTTC.

This rearrangement joins TRBV28 to TRBJ1-4; D gene unclear. Per the germline V gene, CDR1 is MDHEN and CDR2 is SYDVKM. V was clipped by 10 bases and J by 4 bases, with 13 bases between them. The length of the CDR3 is 13 residues. CDR3: CANQGGSNEKLFF. CDR3 DNA: TGTGCCAACCAAGGCGGCAGTAATGAAAAACTGTTTTTT.

The chain links TRBV19 to TRBJ2-5; maybe TRBD1 (6 bases). Trimming left V 3 bases short and J 2 bases short, with 10 bases between. CDR3 size: 14 residues. The germline V gene has CDR1 LNHDA and CDR2 SQIVND (reference sequence). CDR3 amino acids: CASSIKGGQETQYF. The CDR3 nucleotides read TGTGCCAGTAGTATTAAAGGGGGACAAGAGACCCAGTACTTC.

V usage is TRBV27 and J usage is TRBJ2-2, with D tentatively TRBD1 (5 bases). Germline assignment: CDR1 MNHEY and CDR2 SMNVEV (reference sequence). Trimming left V 3 bases short and J 4 bases short, with 9 bases between. This CDR3 is built from 14 residues. CDR3 nucleotides: TGTGCCAGCAGTTTGGGGCACGGCACCGGGGAGCTGTTTTTT. As protein: CASSLGHGTGELFF.

The genes are TRBV6-5 and TRBJ2-7; TRBD2 agrees at 13 bases. Germline CDR1 is MNHEY and CDR2 is SVGAGI. V shed 6 bases and J 4 bases; nucleotides not matched to a gene: 3. CDR3 length equals 14 residues. CDR3 nucleotide sequence: TGTGCCAGCAGGACTAGCGGGGGGAATTACGAGCAGTACTTC. This translates into CASRTSGGNYEQYF.

The rearrangement links TRBV19 to TRBJ2-1, with 9 bases aligning to TRBD2. The length of the CDR3 is 15 residues. Germline CDR1 is LNHDA and CDR2 is SQIVND (reference sequence). The V gene end was trimmed by 3 bases and the J gene end by 9 bases; junction bases not matched to a gene: 9. The CDR3 loop reads CASSILREGGGEQFF. The DNA of the CDR3 is TGTGCCAGTAGTATCTTGCGGGAGGGTGGAGGTGAGCAGTTCTTC. The variable domain in full, with the rest retrieved from reference TRBV19 and TRBJ2-1, is DGGITQSPKYLFRKEGQNVTLSCEQNLNHDAMYWYRQDPGQGLRLIYYSQIVNDFQKGDIAEGYSVSREKKESFPLTVTSAQKNPTAFYLCASSILREGGGEQFFGPGTRLTVL.

V is TRBV15 and J is TRBJ1-5; possible D gene TRBD1, 5 bases. With 3 bases removed from V and 8 bases from J, the gap between germline ends came to 8 bases. This CDR3 has 12 amino acids. CDR1 is LNHNV, CDR2 YYDKDF, per germline (reference sequence). The CDR3 DNA sequence: TGTGCCACCAGCAGGGGGCCAGAGCCCCAGCATTTT. Translating it yields CATSRGPEPQHF.

The chain combines TRBV18 with TRBJ2-1; perhaps TRBD2 as D (5 bases). V was trimmed by 3 bases and J by 5 bases, leaving 11 bases between them. The CDR3 consists of 14 residues. CDR1 and CDR2 (germline): KGHSH, LQKENI. CDR3 coding DNA: TGTGCCAGCTCACCGAGAGCGGTGAACAATGAGCAGTTCTTC. Amino acid sequence: CASSPRAVNNEQFF.

The V call is TRBV4-2, the J call TRBJ2-3; 12 nucleotides agree with TRBD2. Looked up from germline, CDR1 is LGHNA and CDR2 is YNFKEQ. This CDR3 is 18 amino acids long. The V segment lost 1 base and the J segment 4 bases; nucleotides outside the gene matches: 9. The CDR3 sequence: CASSQAVRLAGVPDTQYF. The CDR3 coding sequence is TGTGCCAGCAGCCAAGCCGTCAGACTAGCGGGAGTTCCAGATACGCAGTATTTT.

The rearrangement links TRBV6-2 or TRBV6-3 to TRBJ2-4, with D perhaps TRBD2 (6 bases). Trimming pared 6 bases from V and 1 base from J, leaving 19 bases between. The germline V gene encodes CDR1 MNHEY and CDR2 SVGEGT. CDR3 length equals 17 residues. The CDR3 sequence is CASSPPWRAMAKNIQYF. The DNA for the CDR3 is TGTGCCAGCAGCCCTCCATGGAGGGCGATGGCCAAAAACATTCAGTACTTC.

The J gene is TRBJ2-2, the V gene TRBV9; weak D call: TRBD2 (5 bases). The germline V gene encodes CDR1 SGDLS and CDR2 YYNGEE. Trimming stripped 0 bases from V and 5 bases from J, with 14 bases between. CDR3 length equals 16 residues. Written as DNA, the CDR3 is TGTGCCAGCAGCGTAGGAGGGCCGACATCAACCGGGGAGCTGTTTTTT. Residues: CASSVGGPTSTGELFF.

The rearrangement uses TRBV7-9 and TRBJ1-4, with D possibly being TRBD1 (5 bases). The CDR3 runs to 15 residues. Trimming left V 5 bases short and J 8 bases short, with 18 bases between. CDR1 SEHNR and CDR2 FQNEAQ come from the germline V gene (reference sequence). The DNA for the CDR3 is TGTGCCAGCAGCAAATACGGGGGGAGAAGAGAAAAACTGTTTTTT. The encoded protein is CASSKYGGRREKLFF.

J is TRBJ1-1 and V is TRBV9; 10 nucleotides line up with TRBD1. CDR1 and CDR2 from the germline V gene are SGDLS and YYNGEE. V was pared by 0 bases and J by 8 bases, with 7 bases of the junction left unmatched. CDR3 length equals 15 residues. The DNA for the CDR3 is TGTGCCAGCAGCGTAGCTACTGGGGGACAGGGGGAAGCTTTCTTT. This gives the protein CASSVATGGQGEAFF.